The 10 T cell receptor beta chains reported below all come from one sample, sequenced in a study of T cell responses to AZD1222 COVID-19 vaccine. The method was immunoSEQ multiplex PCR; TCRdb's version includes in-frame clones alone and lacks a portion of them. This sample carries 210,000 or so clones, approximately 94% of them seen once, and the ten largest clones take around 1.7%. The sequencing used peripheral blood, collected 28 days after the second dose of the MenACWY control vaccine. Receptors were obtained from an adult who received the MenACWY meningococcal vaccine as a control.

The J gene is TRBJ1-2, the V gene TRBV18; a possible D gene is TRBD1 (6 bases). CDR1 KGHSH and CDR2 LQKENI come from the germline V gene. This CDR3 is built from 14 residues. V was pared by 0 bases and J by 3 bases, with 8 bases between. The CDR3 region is CASSPPWTDYGYTF. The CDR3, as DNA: TGTGCCAGCTCACCACCGTGGACAGACTATGGCTACACCTTC.

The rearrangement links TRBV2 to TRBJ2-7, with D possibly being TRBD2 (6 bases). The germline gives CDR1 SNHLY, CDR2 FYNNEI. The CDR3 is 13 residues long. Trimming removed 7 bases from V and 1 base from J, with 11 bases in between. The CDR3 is CASTSRGSYEQYF. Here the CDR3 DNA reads TGTGCCAGCACTTCCCGGGGGTCCTACGAGCAGTACTTC. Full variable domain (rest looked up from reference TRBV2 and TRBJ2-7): EPEVTQTPSHQVTQMGQEVILRCVPISNHLYFYWYRQILGQKVEFLVSFYNNEISEKSEIFDDQFSVERPDGSNFTLKIRSTKLEDSAMYFCASTSRGSYEQYFGPGTRLTVT.

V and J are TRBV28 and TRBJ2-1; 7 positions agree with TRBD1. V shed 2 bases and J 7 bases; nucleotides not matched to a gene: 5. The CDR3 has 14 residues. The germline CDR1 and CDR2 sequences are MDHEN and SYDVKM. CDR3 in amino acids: CASSLPTGVNEQFF. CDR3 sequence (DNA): TGTGCCAGCAGTTTACCCACAGGGGTGAATGAGCAGTTCTTC. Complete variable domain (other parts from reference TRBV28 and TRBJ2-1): DVKVTQSSRYLVKRTGEKVFLECVQDMDHENMFWYRQDPGLGLRLIYFSYDVKMKEKGDIPEGYSVSREKKERFSLILESASTNQTSMYLCASSLPTGVNEQFFGPGTRLTVL.

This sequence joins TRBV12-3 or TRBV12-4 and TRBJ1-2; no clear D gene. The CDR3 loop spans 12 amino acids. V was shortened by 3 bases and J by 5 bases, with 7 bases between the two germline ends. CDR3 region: CASSLYKYGYTF. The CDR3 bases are TGTGCCAGCAGTTTGTATAAGTATGGCTACACCTTC.

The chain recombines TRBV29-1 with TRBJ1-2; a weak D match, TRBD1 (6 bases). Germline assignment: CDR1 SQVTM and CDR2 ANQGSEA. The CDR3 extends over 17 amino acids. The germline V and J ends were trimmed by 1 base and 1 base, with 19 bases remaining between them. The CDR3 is CSVEATGNQYFNYGYTF. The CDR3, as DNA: TGCAGCGTTGAAGCCACAGGGAATCAATACTTTAACTATGGCTACACCTTC.

The CDR3 region is CASSLGLLSSYEQYF. DNA of the CDR3: TGTGCCAGCAGCTTGGGACTCCTCAGCTCCTACGAGCAGTACTTC. The V gene is TRBV9, the J gene TRBJ2-7; D may be TRBD2 (6 bases). The germline CDR1 and CDR2 sequences are SGDLS and YYNGEE. V shed 4 bases and J shed 0 bases, with 14 bases lying between them. The CDR3 consists of 15 residues.

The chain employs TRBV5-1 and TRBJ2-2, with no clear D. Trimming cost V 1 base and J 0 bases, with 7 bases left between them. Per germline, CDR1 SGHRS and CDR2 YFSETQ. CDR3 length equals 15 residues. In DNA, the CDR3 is TGCGCCAGCAGCTTGCAGCCCTCGAACACCGGGGAGCTGTTTTTT. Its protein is CASSLQPSNTGELFF.

The CDR3 loop is CASNGLAGVETQYF. For the CDR3, the DNA is TGTGCCAGCAATGGACTAGCGGGAGTAGAGACCCAGTACTTC. The V and J genes are TRBV28 and TRBJ2-5; 13 bases line up with TRBD2. This CDR3 is built from 14 residues. The V and J ends lost 7 bases and 4 bases, in that order; junction bases with no gene match: 3. CDR1 is MDHEN and CDR2 is SYDVKM in the germline V gene. Looking up the rest from reference TRBV28 and TRBJ2-5 gives the full variable domain: DVKVTQSSRYLVKRTGEKVFLECVQDMDHENMFWYRQDPGLGLRLIYFSYDVKMKEKGDIPEGYSVSREKKERFSLILESASTNQTSMYLCASNGLAGVETQYFGPGTRLLVL.

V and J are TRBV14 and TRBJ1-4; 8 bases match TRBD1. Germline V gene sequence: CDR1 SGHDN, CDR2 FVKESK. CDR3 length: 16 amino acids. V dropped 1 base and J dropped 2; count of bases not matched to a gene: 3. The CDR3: CASSQGTGLTNEKLFF. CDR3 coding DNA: TGTGCCAGCAGCCAAGGGACAGGGCTGACTAATGAAAAACTGTTTTTT.

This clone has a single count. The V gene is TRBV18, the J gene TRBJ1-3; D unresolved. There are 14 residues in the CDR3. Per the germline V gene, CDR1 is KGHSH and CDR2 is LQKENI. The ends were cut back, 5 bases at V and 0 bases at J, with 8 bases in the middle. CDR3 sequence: CASSIDLSGNTIYF. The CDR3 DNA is TGTGCCAGCTCAATAGACCTCTCTGGAAACACCATATATTTT.